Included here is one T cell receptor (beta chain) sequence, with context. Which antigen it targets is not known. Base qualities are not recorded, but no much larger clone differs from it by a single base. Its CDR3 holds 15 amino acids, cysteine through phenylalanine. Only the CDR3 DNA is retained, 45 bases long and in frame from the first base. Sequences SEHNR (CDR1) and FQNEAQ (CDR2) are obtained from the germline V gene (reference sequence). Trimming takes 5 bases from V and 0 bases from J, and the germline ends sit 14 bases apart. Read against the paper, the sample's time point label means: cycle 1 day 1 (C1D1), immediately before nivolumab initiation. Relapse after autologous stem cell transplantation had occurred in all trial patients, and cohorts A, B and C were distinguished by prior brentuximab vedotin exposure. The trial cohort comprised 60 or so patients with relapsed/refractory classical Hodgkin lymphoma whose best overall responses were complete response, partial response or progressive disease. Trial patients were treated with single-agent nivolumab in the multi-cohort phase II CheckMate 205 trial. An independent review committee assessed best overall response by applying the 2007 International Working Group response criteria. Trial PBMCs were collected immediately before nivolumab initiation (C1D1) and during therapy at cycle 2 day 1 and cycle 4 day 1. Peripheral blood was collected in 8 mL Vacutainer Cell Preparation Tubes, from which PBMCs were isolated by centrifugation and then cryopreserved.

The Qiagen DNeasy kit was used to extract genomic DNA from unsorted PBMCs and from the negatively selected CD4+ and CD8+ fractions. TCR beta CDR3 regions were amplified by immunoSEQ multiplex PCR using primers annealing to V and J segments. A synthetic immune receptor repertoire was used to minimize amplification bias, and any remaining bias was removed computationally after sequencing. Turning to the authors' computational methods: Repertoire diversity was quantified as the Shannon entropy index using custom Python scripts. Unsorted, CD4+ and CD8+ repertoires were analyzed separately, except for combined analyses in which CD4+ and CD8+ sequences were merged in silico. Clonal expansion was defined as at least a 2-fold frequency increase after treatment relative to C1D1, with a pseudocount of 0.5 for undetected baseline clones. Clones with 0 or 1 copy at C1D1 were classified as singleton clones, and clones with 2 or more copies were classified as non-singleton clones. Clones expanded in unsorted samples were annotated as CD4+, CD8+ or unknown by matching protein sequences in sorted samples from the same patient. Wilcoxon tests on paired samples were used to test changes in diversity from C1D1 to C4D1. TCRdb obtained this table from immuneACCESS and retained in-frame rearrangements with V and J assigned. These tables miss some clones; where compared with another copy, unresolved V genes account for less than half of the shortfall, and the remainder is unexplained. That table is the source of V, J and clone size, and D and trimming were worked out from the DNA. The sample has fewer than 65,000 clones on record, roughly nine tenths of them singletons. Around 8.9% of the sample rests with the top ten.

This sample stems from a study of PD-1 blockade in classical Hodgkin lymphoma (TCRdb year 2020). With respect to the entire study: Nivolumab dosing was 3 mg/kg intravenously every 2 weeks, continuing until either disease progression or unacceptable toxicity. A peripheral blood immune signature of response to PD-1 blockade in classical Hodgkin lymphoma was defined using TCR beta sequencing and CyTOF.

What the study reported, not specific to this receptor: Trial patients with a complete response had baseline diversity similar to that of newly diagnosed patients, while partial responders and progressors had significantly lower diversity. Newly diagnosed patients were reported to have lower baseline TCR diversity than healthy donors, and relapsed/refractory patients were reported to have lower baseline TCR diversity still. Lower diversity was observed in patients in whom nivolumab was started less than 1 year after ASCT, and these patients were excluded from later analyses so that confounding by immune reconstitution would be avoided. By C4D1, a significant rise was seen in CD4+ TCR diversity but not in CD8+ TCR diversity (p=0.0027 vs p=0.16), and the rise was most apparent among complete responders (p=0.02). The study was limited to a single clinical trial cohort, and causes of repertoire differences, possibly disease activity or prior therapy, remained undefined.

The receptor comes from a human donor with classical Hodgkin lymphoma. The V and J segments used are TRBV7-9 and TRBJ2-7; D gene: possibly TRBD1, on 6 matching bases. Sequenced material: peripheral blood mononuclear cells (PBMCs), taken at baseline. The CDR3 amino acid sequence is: CASSLQRGTSYEQYF. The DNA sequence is TGTGCCAGCAGCCTACAAAGGGGGACCTCCTACGAGCAGTACTTC.